This entry is about one TCR beta chain. The record originates from a study of patients and donors after allogeneic stem cell transplantation. Germline V CDR1 and CDR2: SGHRS, YFSETQ. There are 15 residues in the CDR3. Trimming pared 0 bases from V and 5 bases from J, leaving 14 bases between. MiXCR, applied by TCRdb to the RT-PCR reads, yields one record per CDR3 protein. The data hold roughly 940,000 distinct CDR3 sequences, with 15% to 20% observed a single time. The receptor comes from a human donor who was either an allogeneic HSCT recipient or a stem cell or donor lymphocyte infusion donor (not recorded which). It is not recorded whose cells these are; they may come from a transplant donor. The chain carries TRBV5-1 and TRBJ2-5, with D perhaps TRBD2 (5 bases). Sequenced sample: blood, either unsorted or a sorted T cell fraction (not recorded which). DNA for the CDR3: TGCGCCAGCAGCTTGGGTCAACTAGTTTCGGAGACCCAGTACTTC. Protein product: CASSLGQLVSETQYF.